This T cell receptor beta chain was documented in a study of shared T cell receptors in the human thymus. The V gene's germline CDR1 is LNHNV and CDR2 YYDKDF (reference sequence). V was pared by 3 bases and J by 6 bases, with 12 bases between. This CDR3 has 13 residues. The data were produced by immunoSEQ multiplex PCR, yet TCRdb's version contains in-frame clones alone and is incomplete. The data contain under 700,000 clones, around 78% of them singletons. These records were also assigned to another study, of human thymus T cells. That publication notes: Corrective cardiac surgery supplied the resected thymus tissue. Thymic and blood repertoires appeared to display a bias in their usage of V and J genes. Related studies noted strongly shared thymic repertoires across unrelated people.

The source of this sequence is a boy under three years old with a congenital heart defect. The J gene is TRBJ2-7, the V gene TRBV15; no definite D call. The sample consisted of thymocytes. This CDR3 is CATSRFRPGEQYF. The CDR3 nucleotides are TGTGCCACCAGCAGGTTTAGGCCGGGCGAGCAGTACTTC.